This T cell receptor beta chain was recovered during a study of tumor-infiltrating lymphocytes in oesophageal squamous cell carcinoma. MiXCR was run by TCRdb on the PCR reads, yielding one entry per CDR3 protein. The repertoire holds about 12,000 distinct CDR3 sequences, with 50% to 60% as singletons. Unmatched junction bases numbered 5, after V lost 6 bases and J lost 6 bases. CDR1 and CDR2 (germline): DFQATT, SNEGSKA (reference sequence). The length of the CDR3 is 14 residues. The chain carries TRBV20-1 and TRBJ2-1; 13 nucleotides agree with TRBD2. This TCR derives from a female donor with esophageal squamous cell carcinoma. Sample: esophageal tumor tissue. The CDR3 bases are TGCAGTGCAGAGGGACTAGCGGGATTCAATGAGCAGTTCTTC. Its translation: CSAEGLAGFNEQFF.